This T cell receptor beta chain is from a study of blood T cells in healthy people across ages. Remarks on this clonotype: At one end, the junction sequence differs from germline, possibly due to a read error.

The germline V gene has CDR1 SEHNR and CDR2 FQNEAQ (reference sequence). This CDR3 region has 14 residues. A second PCR, run for about 7 to 12 cycles, used a sample-barcoded 5' primer plus a J-beta primer mix. Via MiXCR, TCRdb re-called the 5' RACE reads, giving one row per CDR3 protein. The sample shows 550,000 to 750,000 distinct CDR3 sequences, about 21% of them seen only once. The sequenced sample consisted of blood. The chain combines TRBV7-9 with TRBJ2-5, with D tentatively TRBD1 (5 bases). This sequence was found in a man in his 70s in good health. The CDR3 spells CASSLDGAQGTQYF. In DNA form, the CDR3 reads TGTGCCAGCAGCTTAGATGGGGCTCAAGGGACCCAGTACTTC. Supplemented by reference TRBV7-9 and TRBJ2-5, the full variable domain reads DTGVSQNPRHKITKRGQNVTFRCDPISEHNRLYWYRQTLGQGPEFLTYFQNEAQLEKSRLLSDRFSAERPKGSFSTLEIQRTEQGDSAMYLCASSLDGAQGTQYFGPGTRLLVL.